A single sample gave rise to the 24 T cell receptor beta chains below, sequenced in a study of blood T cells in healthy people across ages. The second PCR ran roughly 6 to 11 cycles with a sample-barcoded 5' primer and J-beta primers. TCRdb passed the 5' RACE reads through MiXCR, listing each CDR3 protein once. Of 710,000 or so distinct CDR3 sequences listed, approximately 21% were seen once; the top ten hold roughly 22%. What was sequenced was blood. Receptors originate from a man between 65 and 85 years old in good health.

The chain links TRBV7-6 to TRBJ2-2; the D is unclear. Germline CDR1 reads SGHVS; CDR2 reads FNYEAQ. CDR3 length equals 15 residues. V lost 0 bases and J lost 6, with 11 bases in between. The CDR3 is CASSLAVASPGELFF. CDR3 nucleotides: TGTGCCAGCAGCTTAGCGGTGGCTAGTCCCGGGGAGCTGTTTTTT.

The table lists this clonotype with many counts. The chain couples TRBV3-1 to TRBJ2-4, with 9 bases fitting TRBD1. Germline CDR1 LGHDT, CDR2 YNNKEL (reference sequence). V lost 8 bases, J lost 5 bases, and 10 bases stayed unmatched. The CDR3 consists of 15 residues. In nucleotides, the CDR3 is TGTGCCAGCGGGACAGGGCTGAGTTTCCAAAACATTCAGTACTTC. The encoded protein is CASGTGLSFQNIQYF.

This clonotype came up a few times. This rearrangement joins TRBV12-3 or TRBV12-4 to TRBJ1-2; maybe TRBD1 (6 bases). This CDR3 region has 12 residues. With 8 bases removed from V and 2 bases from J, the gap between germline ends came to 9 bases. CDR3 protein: CASERGNYGYTF. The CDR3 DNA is TGTGCCAGCGAGAGGGGGAACTATGGCTACACCTTC.

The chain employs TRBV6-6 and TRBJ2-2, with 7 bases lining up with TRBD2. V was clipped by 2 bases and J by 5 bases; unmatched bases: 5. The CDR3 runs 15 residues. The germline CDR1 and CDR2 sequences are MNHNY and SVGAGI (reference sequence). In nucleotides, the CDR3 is TGTGCCAGCAGTTACGCTAGCGGATGGACCGGGGAGCTGTTTTTT. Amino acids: CASSYASGWTGELFF.

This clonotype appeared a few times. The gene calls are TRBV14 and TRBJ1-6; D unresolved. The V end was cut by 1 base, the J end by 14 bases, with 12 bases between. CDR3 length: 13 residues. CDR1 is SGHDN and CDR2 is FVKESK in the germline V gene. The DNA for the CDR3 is TGTGCCAGCAGCCAAGCCCACTTAGGTTCCCTCCACTTT. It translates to CASSQAHLGSLHF.

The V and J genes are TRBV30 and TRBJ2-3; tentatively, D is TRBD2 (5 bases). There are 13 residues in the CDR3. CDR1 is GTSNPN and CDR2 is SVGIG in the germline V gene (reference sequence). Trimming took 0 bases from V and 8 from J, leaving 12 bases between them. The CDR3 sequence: CAWSVDLRGTQYF. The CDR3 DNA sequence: TGTGCCTGGAGTGTCGACCTTCGGGGTACGCAGTATTTT.

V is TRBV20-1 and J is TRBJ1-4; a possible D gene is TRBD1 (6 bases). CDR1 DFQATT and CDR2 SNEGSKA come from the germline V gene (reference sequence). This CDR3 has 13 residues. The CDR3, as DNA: TGCAGCGCCCCACACAGGGAGGGGGAAAAACTGTTTTTT. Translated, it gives CSAPHREGEKLFF.

DNA of the CDR3: TGTGCCATCAGCCCCGGACGGGAGCAGTTCTTC. This gives the protein CAISPGREQFF. The chain employs TRBV10-3 and TRBJ2-5; D is ambiguous. The J call is uncertain, as TRBJ2-1 better fits the DNA end. Germline loops: CDR1 ENHRY, CDR2 SYGVKD. CDR3 size: 11 residues.

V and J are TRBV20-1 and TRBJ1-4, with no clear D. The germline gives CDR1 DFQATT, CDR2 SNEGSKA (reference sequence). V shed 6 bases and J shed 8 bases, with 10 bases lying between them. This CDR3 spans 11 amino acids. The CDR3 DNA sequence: TGCAGTGCAATCGTAAGGGAAAAACTGTTTTTT. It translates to CSAIVREKLFF.

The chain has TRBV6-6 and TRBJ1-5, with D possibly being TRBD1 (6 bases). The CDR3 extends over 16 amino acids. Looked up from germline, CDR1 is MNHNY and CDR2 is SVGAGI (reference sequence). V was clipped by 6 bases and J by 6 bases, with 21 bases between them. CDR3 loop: CASSPLGGANFQPQHF. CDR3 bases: TGTGCCAGCAGCCCCTTAGGGGGAGCTAATTTTCAGCCCCAGCATTTT.

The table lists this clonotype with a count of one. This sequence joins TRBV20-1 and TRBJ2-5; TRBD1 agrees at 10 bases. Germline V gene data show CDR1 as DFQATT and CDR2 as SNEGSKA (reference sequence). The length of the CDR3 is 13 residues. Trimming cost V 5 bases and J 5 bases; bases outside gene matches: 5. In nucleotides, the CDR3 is TGCAGTGCTGGGACAGGGGCGGGGGAGACCCAGTACTTC. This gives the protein CSAGTGAGETQYF.

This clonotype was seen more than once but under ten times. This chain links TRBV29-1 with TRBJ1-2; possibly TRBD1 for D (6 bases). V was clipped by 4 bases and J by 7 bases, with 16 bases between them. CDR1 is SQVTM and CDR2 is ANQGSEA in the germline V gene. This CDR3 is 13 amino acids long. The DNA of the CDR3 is TGCAGCGTTGCCCGAGGGGGGGCCGGTGGCTACACCTTC. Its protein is CSVARGGAGGYTF.

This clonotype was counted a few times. The CDR3 DNA sequence: TGCAGCGCTACTAAGACAGGGTACTATGGCTACACCTTC. Protein sequence: CSATKTGYYGYTF. This chain uses TRBV29-1 with TRBJ1-2; 7 nucleotides line up with TRBD1. The CDR3 contains 13 residues. J lost 3 bases, V lost 7 bases, and 8 bases had no gene match. In germline, CDR1 is SQVTM, CDR2 ANQGSEA.

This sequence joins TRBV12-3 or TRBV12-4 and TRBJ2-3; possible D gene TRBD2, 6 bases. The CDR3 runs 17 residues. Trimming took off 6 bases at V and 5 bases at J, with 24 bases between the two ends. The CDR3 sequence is CASRTALAAPWVDTQYF. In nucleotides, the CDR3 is TGTGCCAGCAGAACCGCCTTAGCGGCCCCATGGGTAGATACGCAGTATTTT.

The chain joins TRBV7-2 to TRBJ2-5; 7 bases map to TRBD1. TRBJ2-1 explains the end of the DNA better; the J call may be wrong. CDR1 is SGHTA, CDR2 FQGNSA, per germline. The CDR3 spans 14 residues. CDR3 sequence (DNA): TGTGCCAGCAGCTTGAGGCAACGGACAGGTGAGCAGTTCTTC. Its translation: CASSLRQRTGEQFF.

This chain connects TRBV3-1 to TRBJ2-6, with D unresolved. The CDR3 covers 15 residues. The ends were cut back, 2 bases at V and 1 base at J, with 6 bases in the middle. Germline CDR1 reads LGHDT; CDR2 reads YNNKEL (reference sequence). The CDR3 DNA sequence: TGTGCCAGCAGCCAACACCATTCTGGGGCCAACGTCCTGACTTTC. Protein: CASSQHHSGANVLTF.

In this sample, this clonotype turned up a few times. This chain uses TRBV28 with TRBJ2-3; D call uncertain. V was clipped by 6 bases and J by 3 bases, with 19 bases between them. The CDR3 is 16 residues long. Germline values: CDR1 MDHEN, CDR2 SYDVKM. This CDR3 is CASSKLVSSPTDTQYF. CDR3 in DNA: TGTGCCAGCAGCAAACTGGTTTCCAGTCCAACAGATACGCAGTATTTT.

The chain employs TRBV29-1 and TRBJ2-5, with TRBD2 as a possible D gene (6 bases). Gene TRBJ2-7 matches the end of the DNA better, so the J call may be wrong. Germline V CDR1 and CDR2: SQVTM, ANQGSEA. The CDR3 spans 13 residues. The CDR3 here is CSVEGQGGYEQYF. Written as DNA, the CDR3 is TGCAGCGTTGAGGGGCAGGGAGGCTACGAGCAGTACTTC.

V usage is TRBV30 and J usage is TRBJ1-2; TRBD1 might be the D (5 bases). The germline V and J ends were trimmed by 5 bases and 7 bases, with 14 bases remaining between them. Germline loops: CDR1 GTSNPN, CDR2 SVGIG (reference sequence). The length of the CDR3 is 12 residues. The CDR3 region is CAWEDSLSGYTF. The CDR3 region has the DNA TGTGCCTGGGAAGACAGTCTATCTGGCTACACCTTC.

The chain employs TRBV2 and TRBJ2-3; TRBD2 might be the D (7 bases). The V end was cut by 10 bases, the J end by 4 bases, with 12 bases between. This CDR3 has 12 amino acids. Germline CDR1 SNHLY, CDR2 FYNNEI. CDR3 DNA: TGTGCCACCAAGGGGGGGCCAGATACGCAGTATTTT. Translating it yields CATKGGPDTQYF.

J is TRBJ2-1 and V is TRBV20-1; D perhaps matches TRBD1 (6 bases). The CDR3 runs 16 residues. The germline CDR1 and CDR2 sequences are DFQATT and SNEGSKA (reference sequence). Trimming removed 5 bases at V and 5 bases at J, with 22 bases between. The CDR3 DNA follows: TGCAGTGCTCCAAGGGACAATAGAATCCCTAACAATGAGCAGTTCTTC. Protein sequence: CSAPRDNRIPNNEQFF.

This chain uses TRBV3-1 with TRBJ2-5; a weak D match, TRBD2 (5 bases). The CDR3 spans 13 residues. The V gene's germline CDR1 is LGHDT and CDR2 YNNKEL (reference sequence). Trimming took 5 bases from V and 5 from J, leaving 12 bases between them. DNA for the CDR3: TGTGCCAGCAGCAATAGCGTCCTGGAGACCCAGTACTTC. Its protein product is CASSNSVLETQYF.

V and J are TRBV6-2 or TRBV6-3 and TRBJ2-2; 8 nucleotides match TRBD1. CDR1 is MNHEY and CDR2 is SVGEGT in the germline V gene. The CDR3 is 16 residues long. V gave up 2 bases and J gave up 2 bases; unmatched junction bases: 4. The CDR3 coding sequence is TGTGCCAGCAGTTACGGCGGACAGGGTAACACCGGGGAGCTGTTTTTT. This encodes CASSYGGQGNTGELFF.

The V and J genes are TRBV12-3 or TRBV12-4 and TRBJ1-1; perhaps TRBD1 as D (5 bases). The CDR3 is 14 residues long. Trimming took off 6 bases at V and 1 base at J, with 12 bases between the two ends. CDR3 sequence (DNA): TGTGCCAGCAGCCCCGGACACACGAACACTGAAGCTTTCTTT. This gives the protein CASSPGHTNTEAFF.